These 17 T cell receptor beta chains came from one sample sequenced in a study of Ad26.COV2.S vaccination and SARS-CoV-2 variants. The treatment here: 19 received Ad26.COV2.S at low or high dose, single or two shots; 5 received placebo; per-sample allocation not given. Sampling occurred on day 63 after the first vaccine or placebo injection. Using immunoSEQ multiplex PCR, the repertoire was profiled, and TCRdb retains in-frame clones only, with some absent. The data show 300,000 to 400,000 clones, with roughly 87% seen just once and around 3.6% held by the top ten. This specimen was peripheral blood, taken in a trial of Ad26.COV2.S vaccine versus placebo. These receptors originate from a person aged 18-60 years who received the Ad26.COV2.S COVID-19 vaccine or a placebo.

The chain links TRBV4-1 to TRBJ1-2, with 9 bases identical to TRBD1. V lost 3 bases and J lost 6; bases outside the gene matches: 11. This CDR3 comprises 16 residues. The germline V gene encodes CDR1 MGHRA and CDR2 YSYEKL. Written as DNA, the CDR3 is TGCGCCAGCAGCCAGCTGATGTCCGGGACAGGGAATGGCTACACCTTC. Translation: CASSQLMSGTGNGYTF.

The chain employs TRBV7-3 and TRBJ2-3; TRBD1 aligns across 7 bases. CDR1 is SGHTA and CDR2 is FQGTGA in the germline V gene. The V and J ends lost 6 bases and 0 bases, in that order; junction bases with no gene match: 9. The CDR3 contains 16 residues. This CDR3 is CASRPGTEYSTDTQYF. CDR3 DNA sequence: TGTGCCAGCAGGCCCGGGACAGAATATAGCACAGATACGCAGTATTTT.

The chain links TRBV30 to TRBJ1-1; maybe TRBD1 (6 bases). The CDR3 loop spans 13 amino acids. V was clipped by 4 bases and J by 5 bases, with 14 bases between them. Per the germline V gene, CDR1 is GTSNPN and CDR2 is SVGIG (reference sequence). Here the CDR3 reads CAWMGAAGTEAFF. CDR3 nucleotide sequence: TGTGCCTGGATGGGGGCAGCGGGGACTGAAGCTTTCTTT. Filled out from reference TRBV30 and TRBJ1-1, the complete variable domain reads SQTIHQWPATLVQPVGSPLSLECTVEGTSNPNLYWYRQAAGRGLQLLFYSVGIGQISSEVPQNLSASRPQDRQFILSSKKLLLSDSGFYLCAWMGAAGTEAFFGQGTRLTVV.

The rearrangement uses TRBV3-1 (or the pseudogene TRBV3-2) and TRBJ2-1; D is possibly TRBD2 (5 bases). The ends were cut back, 2 bases at V and 9 bases at J, with 11 bases in the middle. Germline CDR1 LGHDT, CDR2 YNNKEL (reference sequence). CDR3 length: 13 residues. The CDR3 DNA reads TGTGCCAGCAGCCAAATTGAGAGGGCTGAGCAGTTCTTC. Residues: CASSQIERAEQFF.

V gene TRBV18 combines with J gene TRBJ2-1, with unresolved D. This CDR3 spans 15 amino acids. Per germline, CDR1 KGHSH and CDR2 LQKENI. Trimming pared 2 bases from V and 0 bases from J, leaving 8 bases between. The CDR3 protein is CASSPGVSSYNEQFF. CDR3 nucleotides: TGTGCCAGCTCACCAGGCGTTAGCTCCTACAATGAGCAGTTCTTC.

The rearrangement uses TRBV7-9 and TRBJ1-2; 9 bases fit TRBD1. The germline V gene encodes CDR1 SEHNR and CDR2 FQNEAQ (reference sequence). V was clipped by 5 bases and J by 6 bases; unmatched bases: 4. The CDR3 covers 13 residues. CDR3 nucleotide sequence: TGTGCCAGCAGCCATTGGGACAGGGATGGCTACACCTTC. It yields the protein CASSHWDRDGYTF.

The V gene is TRBV6-1, the J gene TRBJ2-7, with D tentatively TRBD1 (6 bases). There are 14 residues in the CDR3. Deletions cut 2 bases from V and 0 bases from J, with 8 bases between. Germline V gene lookup returns CDR1 MNHNS and CDR2 SASEGT. The DNA for the CDR3 is TGTGCCAGCAGTGAACAGGGGTACTCCTACGAGCAGTACTTC. Protein sequence: CASSEQGYSYEQYF.

This clone was recorded only once. V gene TRBV7-8 combines with J gene TRBJ2-7; unclear D gene. V was clipped by 1 base and J by 2 bases, with 9 bases between them. The CDR3 has 14 amino acids. Germline CDR1 is SGHVS and CDR2 is FQNEAQ. The CDR3: CASSLEGITYEQYF. In DNA, the CDR3 is TGTGCCAGCAGCTTAGAGGGCATAACCTACGAGCAGTACTTC.

This rearrangement joins TRBV27 to TRBJ1-1; no reliable D call. This CDR3 has 13 amino acids. V dropped 0 bases and J dropped 5 bases, with 7 bases sitting between them. CDR1 and CDR2 (germline): MNHEY, SMNVEV (reference sequence). CDR3 coding DNA: TGTGCCAGCAGTTTATCTACCAAAACTGAAGCTTTCTTT. Its translation: CASSLSTKTEAFF.

The chain links TRBV7-8 to TRBJ2-7; 10 bases fit TRBD2. V was clipped by 0 bases and J by 0 bases; unmatched bases: 11. CDR1 is SGHVS, CDR2 FQNEAQ, per germline. The CDR3 has 19 residues. CDR3 DNA sequence: TGTGCCAGCAGCTTAGCGAGTAGCGGGGGGACTAGCTTCTCCTACGAGCAGTACTTC. The encoded protein is CASSLASSGGTSFSYEQYF.

The chain combines TRBV4-1 with TRBJ2-7, with D perhaps TRBD1 (5 bases). Germline CDR1 reads MGHRA; CDR2 reads YSYEKL. The V gene lost 3 bases and the J gene lost 2 bases, with 11 bases spanning the gap. The CDR3 consists of 14 residues. The DNA for the CDR3 is TGCGCCAGCAGCCAGGGGCAGATCACCTACGAGCAGTACTTC. This sequence encodes CASSQGQITYEQYF.

The genes are TRBV13 and TRBJ2-1; D is ambiguous. The CDR3 totals 9 residues. Trimming stripped 8 bases from V and 8 bases from J, with 4 bases between. CDR1 PRHDT and CDR2 FYEKMQ come from the germline V gene (reference sequence). The CDR3 loop reads CASGDEQFF. CDR3 bases: TGTGCCAGCGGGGATGAGCAGTTCTTC.

The gene calls are TRBV11-2 and TRBJ2-5; 8 bases are a match to TRBD2. CDR3 length: 17 residues. The germline gives CDR1 SGHAT, CDR2 FQNNGV. The V gene end was trimmed by 1 base and the J gene end by 1 base; junction bases not matched to a gene: 8. The CDR3 region is CASSLAFAGGLQETQYF. CDR3 nucleotide sequence: TGTGCCAGCAGCTTAGCATTCGCGGGGGGCCTCCAAGAGACCCAGTACTTC.

The chain recombines TRBV7-9 with TRBJ1-3, with no clear D. CDR3 length: 13 residues. Trimming removed 8 bases at V and 0 bases at J, with 8 bases between. Germline CDR1 reads SEHNR; CDR2 reads FQNEAQ (reference sequence). Written as DNA, the CDR3 is TGTGCCAGCCCTGGGAGCTCTGGAAACACCATATATTTT. It codes for CASPGSSGNTIYF.

This clone was observed once. This sequence joins TRBV19 and TRBJ2-1; D is unresolved. This CDR3 spans 12 amino acids. V dropped 2 bases and J dropped 7 bases, with 6 bases sitting between them. Germline V gene sequence: CDR1 LNHDA, CDR2 SQIVND (reference sequence). The CDR3 is CASSIRDNEQFF. CDR3 sequence (DNA): TGTGCCAGTAGTATAAGAGATAATGAGCAGTTCTTC.

This clone showed up just once. The chain employs TRBV16 and TRBJ2-7; 10 nucleotides align to TRBD2. This CDR3 is 16 amino acids long. V shed 0 bases, J shed 7 bases, and the junction held 9 bases outside the gene matches. CDR1 and CDR2 from the germline V gene are KGHSY and FQNENV. The DNA of the CDR3 is TGTGCCAGCAGCCAATCCCTCGCTAGCGGGGGAGAAGAGCAGTACTTC. Translation gives CASSQSLASGGEEQYF.

About this clone: The identical CDR3 is also encoded by other nucleotide sequences in the sample. V gene TRBV5-1 combines with J gene TRBJ2-7; tentatively, D is TRBD1 (6 bases). The CDR3 length is 14 residues. V dropped 2 bases and J dropped 2 bases, with 11 bases sitting between them. Germline V gene sequence: CDR1 SGHRS, CDR2 YFSETQ. CDR3 protein: CASSFTGTTYEQYF. CDR3 bases: TGCGCCAGCAGCTTCACCGGGACAACCTACGAGCAGTACTTC.